The rows below give T cell receptor beta chains drawn from one sample of a study of cytomegalovirus exposure and HLA in healthy donors. Libraries were prepared by immunoSEQ multiplex PCR; TCRdb keeps only in-frame clonotypes and omits some of them. The sample carries more than 20,000 clones, just under 70% recorded once. The sequenced material came from PBMCs. The source is a woman aged 50 to 60 in good health and CMV-seronegative. The CDR3 runs from the conserved cysteine through the conserved F or W. The D gene is left open where the match is weak. Where a row states a size, it is once, few, many or the class of an expanded clone; other rows omit it.

D: .
size: few
J: TRBJ2-6
V: TRBV6-1
DNA: TGTGCCAGCAGTAACAGGGAACCTGGGGCCAACGTCCTGACTTTC
CDR3: CASSNREPGANVLTF

D: .
size: .
J: TRBJ2-5
V: TRBV18
DNA: TGTGCCAGCTCACGAAGGGCGGGGGAGACCCAGTACTTC
CDR3: CASSRRAGETQYF

D: TRBD2
size: .
J: TRBJ2-1
V: TRBV5-4
DNA: TGTGCCAGCAGCCCCATGAAGAGCGGGAGGGCCAATGAGCAGTTCTTC
CDR3: CASSPMKSGRANEQFF

D: TRBD1
size: .
J: TRBJ1-1
V: TRBV6-5
DNA: TGTGCCAGCAGTTACGGGGACAGGGGGCGAGGGACTGAAGCTTTCTTT
CDR3: CASSYGDRGRGTEAFF

D: .
size: once
J: TRBJ1-1
V: TRBV4-1
DNA: TGCGCCAGCAGCCAAGATCCCCAGATTATTCTGAACACTGAAGCTTTCTTT
CDR3: CASSQDPQIILNTEAFF

D: .
size: .
J: TRBJ1-1
V: TRBV6-5
DNA: TGTGCCAGCAGTCTTCAGGTTTCCACTGAAGCTTTCTTT
CDR3: CASSLQVSTEAFF

D: .
size: .
J: TRBJ2-1
V: TRBV19
DNA: TGTGCCAGTAGTACGCATCGGACAGTCAATGAGCAGTTCTTC
CDR3: CASSTHRTVNEQFF

D: TRBD1
size: .
J: TRBJ1-4
V: TRBV18
DNA: TGTGCCAGCTCACCCGACAGGGGGTCAAATGAAAAACTGTTTTTT
CDR3: CASSPDRGSNEKLFF

D: .
size: .
J: TRBJ2-4
V: TRBV19
DNA: TGTGCCAGTAGTAGTAGCGGCTCCCCGGGAAACATTCAGTACTTC
CDR3: CASSSSGSPGNIQYF

D: .
size: .
J: TRBJ1-5
V: TRBV9
DNA: TGTGCCAGCAGCGTAGACAGTAATAGCAATCAGCCCCAGCATTTT
CDR3: CASSVDSNSNQPQHF

D: .
size: .
J: TRBJ2-2
V: TRBV5-1
DNA: TGCGCCAGCAGCTTTAGGGGAAACACCGGGGAGCTGTTTTTT
CDR3: CASSFRGNTGELFF

D: .
size: .
J: TRBJ1-4
V: TRBV6-1
DNA: TGTGCCAGCAGTGACCCCGTGGGTTCGGGTGAAAAACTGTTTTTT
CDR3: CASSDPVGSGEKLFF

D: .
size: .
J: TRBJ1-6
V: TRBV6-5
DNA: TGTGCCAGCACCAATCCGAAAATGCGGGATTCACCCCTCCACTTT
CDR3: CASTNPKMRDSPLHF

D: .
size: .
J: TRBJ2-3
V: TRBV29-1
DNA: TGCAGCGTTGTGGGGGCCGGCACAGATACGCAGTATTTT
CDR3: CSVVGAGTDTQYF

D: TRBD1
size: .
J: TRBJ2-7
V: TRBV2
DNA: TGTGCCAGCGGCGGGGACAGGGGCGACGAGCAGTACTTC
CDR3: CASGGDRGDEQYF

D: .
size: .
J: TRBJ1-1
V: TRBV6-5
DNA: TGTGCCAGCAGTCGAATGACAAGGATGAACACTGAAGCTTTCTTT
CDR3: CASSRMTRMNTEAFF

D: TRBD1
size: .
J: TRBJ2-5
V: TRBV5-4
DNA: TGTGCCAGCAGCCCGGGACAGGGTGGAGAGACCCAGTACTTC
CDR3: CASSPGQGGETQYF

D: TRBD2
size: .
J: TRBJ2-1
V: TRBV5-1
DNA: TGCGCCAGCAGCTCAGCTAGCGGGATGGCAAATGAGCAGTTCTTC
CDR3: CASSSASGMANEQFF

D: .
size: .
J: TRBJ2-7
V: TRBV4-2
DNA: TGTGCCAGCAGCCCGCCGGGAGCCTCTAACGAGCAGTACTTC
CDR3: CASSPPGASNEQYF